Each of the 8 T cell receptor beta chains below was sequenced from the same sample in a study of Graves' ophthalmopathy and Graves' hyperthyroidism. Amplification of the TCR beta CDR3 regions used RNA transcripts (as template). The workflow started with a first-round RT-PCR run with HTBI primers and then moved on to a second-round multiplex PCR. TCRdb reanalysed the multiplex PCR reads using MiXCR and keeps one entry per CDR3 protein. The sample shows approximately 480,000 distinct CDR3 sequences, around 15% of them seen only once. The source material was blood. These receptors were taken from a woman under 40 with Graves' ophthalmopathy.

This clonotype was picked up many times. The CDR3 DNA reads as TGTGCCAGCAGCCAAGATTTGGTCGAGAGAGCTTTCTTT. Amino acids: CASSQDLVERAFF. This sequence joins TRBV14 and TRBJ1-1; D gene ambiguous. The germline gives CDR1 SGHDN, CDR2 FVKESK. This CDR3 is built from 13 residues. The ends were cut back, 0 bases at V and 10 bases at J, with 12 bases in the middle.

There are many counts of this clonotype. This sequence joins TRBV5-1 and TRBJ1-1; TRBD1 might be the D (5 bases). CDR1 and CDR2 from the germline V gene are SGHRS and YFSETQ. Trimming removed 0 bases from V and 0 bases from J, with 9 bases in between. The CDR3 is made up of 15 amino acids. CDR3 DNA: TGCGCCAGCAGCTTGGACCCGGGGGTGAACACTGAAGCTTTCTTT. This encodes CASSLDPGVNTEAFF.

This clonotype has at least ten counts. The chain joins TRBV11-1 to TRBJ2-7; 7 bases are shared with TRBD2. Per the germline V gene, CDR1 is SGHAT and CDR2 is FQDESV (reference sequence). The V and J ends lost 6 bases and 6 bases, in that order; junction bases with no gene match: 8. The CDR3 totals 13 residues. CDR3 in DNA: TGTGCCAGCAGACAGGCGGGAGCGCGCGAGCAGTACTTC. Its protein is CASRQAGAREQYF. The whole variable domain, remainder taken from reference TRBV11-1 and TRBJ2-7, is EAEVAQSPRYKITEKSQAVAFWCDPISGHATLYWYRQILGQGPELLVQFQDESVVDDSQLPKDRFSAERLKGVDSTLKIQPAELGDSAMYLCASRQAGAREQYFGPGTRLTVT.

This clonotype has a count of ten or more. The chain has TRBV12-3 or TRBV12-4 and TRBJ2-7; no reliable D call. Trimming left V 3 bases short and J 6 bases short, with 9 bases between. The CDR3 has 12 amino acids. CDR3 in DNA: TGTGCCAGCAGTTTTGGACCCTCCGAGCAGTACTTC. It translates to CASSFGPSEQYF.

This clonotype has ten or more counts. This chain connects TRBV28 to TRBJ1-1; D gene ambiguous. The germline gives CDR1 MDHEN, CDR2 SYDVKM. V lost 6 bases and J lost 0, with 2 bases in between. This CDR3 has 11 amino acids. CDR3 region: CASRLNTEAFF. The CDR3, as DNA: TGTGCCAGCAGATTGAACACTGAAGCTTTCTTT.

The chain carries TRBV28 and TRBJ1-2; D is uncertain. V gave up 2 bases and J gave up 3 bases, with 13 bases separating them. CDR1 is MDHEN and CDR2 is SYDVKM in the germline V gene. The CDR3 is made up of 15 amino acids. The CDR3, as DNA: TGTGCCAGCAGTTTAATCCCAGGACCAGACTATGGCTACACCTTC. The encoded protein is CASSLIPGPDYGYTF.

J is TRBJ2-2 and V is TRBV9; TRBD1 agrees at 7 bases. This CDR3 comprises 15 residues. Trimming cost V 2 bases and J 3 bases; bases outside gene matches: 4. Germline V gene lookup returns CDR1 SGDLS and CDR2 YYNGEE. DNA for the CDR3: TGTGCCAGCAGCGTCGGACAGGCCTACACCGGGGAGCTGTTTTTT. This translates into CASSVGQAYTGELFF.

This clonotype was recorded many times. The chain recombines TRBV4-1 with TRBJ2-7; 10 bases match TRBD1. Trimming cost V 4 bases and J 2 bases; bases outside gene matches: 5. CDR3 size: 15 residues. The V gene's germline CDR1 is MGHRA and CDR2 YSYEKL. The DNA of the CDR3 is TGCGCCAGCAGCCTTTCCGGGACAGGGGCCTACGAGCAGTACTTC. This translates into CASSLSGTGAYEQYF.